The TCR beta chain under discussion was sequenced for a study of shared clonotypes between healthy human individuals. In the study overall: The cohort comprised a couple of women and a few men. Their ages spanned 18 to 49 years.

Clones were read by immunoSEQ multiplex PCR, and TCRdb kept only the in-frame ones, dropping some. The sample consists of hundreds of thousands of clones, around 72% of them appearing once. Broader study findings: A limitation of the genetic and exposure-history diversity represented arose from few donors.

The CDR3 is 16 residues long. The V end was cut by 7 bases, the J end by 2 bases, with 19 bases between. Germline V lookup: CDR1 MNHEY, CDR2 SMNVEV (reference sequence). For this clone: The target antigen is unknown.

The sample was memory CD4+ T cells sorted from blood. The subset denotes: CD45RA-negative fraction. The clonotype was recovered from a woman aged 30 to 39 in good health. The chain joins TRBV27 to TRBJ2-3; D is unresolved. CDR3 amino acids: CASTLRLSKVTDTQYF. In DNA form, the CDR3 reads TGTGCCAGCACCCTTCGTCTTAGCAAGGTCACAGATACGCAGTATTTT.